The sequence of this T cell receptor (beta chain) was determined in a study of control samples from healthy donors and cancer patients (TCRdb year 2020). As regards this clone: Its binding antigen is unknown. No much larger clone is present one base from it, and per-base qualities are unavailable.

The cysteine opens and the phenylalanine closes a CDR3 of 16 amino acids. Only CDR3 DNA is held: 48 bases, read in frame from base 1. The library was obtained by the immunoSEQ multiplex PCR assay. Not all clones reach the TCRdb copy of this immuneACCESS table, which keeps in-frame sequences only. Checked studies attribute under half of the gap to unresolved V genes and leave the rest unexplained. Counted in this sample were 130,000 or so clones; roughly 94% of them appeared once. The leading ten clones occupy 13% of the sample. The sequence derives from a man in his forties in good health. The chain is encoded by TRBV21-1 joined to TRBJ1-5; the table's D call, TRBD1, has no DNA check behind it. TRBV21-1 is classified as a pseudogene. Material: blood. The nucleotides read TGTGCCAGCAGCAAAGGGAGACAGGCCTTCAATCAGCCCCAGCATTTT. The encoded protein is CASSKGRQAFNQPQHF.